Shown below are 28 T cell receptor beta chains from a single sample sequenced in a study of radiation and T cells in renal cell carcinoma. Described time point: blood 2 weeks post-SBRT. Treatment indicated: 15 Gy SBRT to primary tumor, nephrectomy 4 weeks later. The table came from immunoSEQ multiplex PCR; TCRdb's copy has only in-frame clones and leaves some out. The sample lists 100,000 to 150,000 clones, about four fifths occurring once. The sequences come from blood, collected from a patient whose treatment included radiotherapy and nephrectomy. These receptors were taken from a man in his forties or fifties with renal cell carcinoma.

The chain couples TRBV10-2 to TRBJ2-7; no definite D call. The ends were cut back, 2 bases at V and 4 bases at J, with 9 bases in the middle. The germline gives CDR1 WSHSY, CDR2 SAAADI. The CDR3 totals 13 residues. The CDR3 DNA sequence: TGCGCCAGCAGTGAGGCCCCCGGATACGAGCAGTACTTC. It translates to CASSEAPGYEQYF.

This clone was counted only a few times. This chain uses TRBV5-5 with TRBJ1-1, with TRBD1 matching 7 bases. CDR3 length: 14 amino acids. Germline V gives CDR1 SGHKS, CDR2 YYEKEE (reference sequence). The trim removed 3 bases at V and 5 bases at J, leaving 7 bases unmatched. In DNA, the CDR3 is TGTGCCAGCAGCTCCAGACAGGGCTTGACTGAAGCTTTCTTT. Its protein is CASSSRQGLTEAFF.

The J gene is TRBJ2-7, the V gene TRBV2; 10 bases agree with TRBD1. This CDR3 spans 15 amino acids. CDR1 is SNHLY and CDR2 is FYNNEI in the germline V gene. Trimming took 3 bases from V and 4 from J; bases not matched to a gene: 6. The CDR3 spells CASSDVGQGLYEQYF. The CDR3 bases are TGTGCCAGCAGTGATGTGGGACAGGGGTTATACGAGCAGTACTTC.

The gene calls are TRBV19 and TRBJ2-5; D uncertain. Germline assignment: CDR1 LNHDA and CDR2 SQIVND (reference sequence). CDR3 size: 13 residues. Deletions cut 3 bases from V and 1 base from J, with 6 bases between. The CDR3 loop is CASSIQIQETQYF. The CDR3 nucleotides are TGTGCCAGTAGTATCCAGATCCAAGAGACCCAGTACTTC.

The chain has TRBV5-1 and TRBJ2-3, with D perhaps matching TRBD1 or TRBD2 (5 bases each). This CDR3 region has 16 residues. CDR1 and CDR2 (germline): SGHRS, YFSETQ. Between the trimmed V and J ends, which lost 2 bases and 6 bases, there was a span of 19 bases. The DNA for the CDR3 is TGCGCCAGCAGCTTTCTCGCGGTGGGACCCGAGGATACGCAGTATTTT. Translation: CASSFLAVGPEDTQYF.

The chain carries TRBV15 and TRBJ1-1, with a weak D call TRBD1 (5 bases). Trimming left V 1 base short and J 3 bases short, with 15 bases between. Germline CDR1 and CDR2: LNHNV and YYDKDF (reference sequence). This CDR3 is 16 amino acids long. CDR3 in amino acids: CATSRGGTRGDTEAFF. The CDR3 bases are TGTGCCACCAGCAGAGGGGGGACCCGAGGGGACACTGAAGCTTTCTTT.

The chain uses TRBV5-4 and TRBJ2-5; 8 bases are a match to TRBD2. The CDR3 covers 16 residues. Trimming cost V 0 bases and J 0 bases; bases outside gene matches: 4. The germline gives CDR1 SGHNT, CDR2 YYREEE (reference sequence). CDR3 in amino acids: CASSLVRGGYQETQYF. CDR3 DNA sequence: TGTGCCAGCAGCTTGGTCCGGGGGGGCTACCAAGAGACCCAGTACTTC.

This clone has more than one count but fewer than ten. This chain links TRBV5-5 with TRBJ2-5; D ambiguous. The CDR3 is made up of 13 amino acids. The V end was cut by 0 bases, the J end by 4 bases, with 7 bases between. Germline values: CDR1 SGHKS, CDR2 YYEKEE (reference sequence). The CDR3 sequence: CASSLVVGETQYF. The CDR3, as DNA: TGTGCCAGCAGCTTGGTAGTTGGAGAGACCCAGTACTTC.

The chain employs TRBV28 and TRBJ2-7; the D is unclear. The V gene lost 1 base and the J gene lost 3 bases, with 10 bases spanning the gap. Germline CDR1 is MDHEN and CDR2 is SYDVKM. The CDR3 is made up of 14 amino acids. The CDR3 protein is CASSLFGNHYEQYF. DNA for the CDR3: TGTGCCAGCAGTTTATTTGGCAACCACTACGAGCAGTACTTC. The full variable domain, with the rest looked up from reference TRBV28 and TRBJ2-7, is DVKVTQSSRYLVKRTGEKVFLECVQDMDHENMFWYRQDPGLGLRLIYFSYDVKMKEKGDIPEGYSVSREKKERFSLILESASTNQTSMYLCASSLFGNHYEQYFGPGTRLTVT.

Only one count was recorded for this clone. The chain employs TRBV6-1 and TRBJ1-1, with TRBD1 identical over 9 bases. Unmatched junction bases numbered 0, after V lost 3 bases and J lost 1 base. The CDR3 has 14 residues. Germline V gene lookup returns CDR1 MNHNS and CDR2 SASEGT. CDR3 in amino acids: CASSEDRGNTEAFF. The CDR3 region has the DNA TGTGCCAGCAGTGAGGACAGGGGGAACACTGAAGCTTTCTTT.

This clone was counted only a few times. The chain uses TRBV19 and TRBJ1-4; weak D call: TRBD1 (6 bases). Trimming removed 3 bases at V and 6 bases at J, with 14 bases between. The CDR3 consists of 15 residues. CDR1 and CDR2 from the germline V gene are LNHDA and SQIVND (reference sequence). CDR3 protein: CASSIRDRTHEKLFF. CDR3 nucleotides: TGTGCCAGTAGTATCAGAGACAGGACACATGAAAAACTGTTTTTT.

The rearrangement uses TRBV10-1 and TRBJ2-6; no clear D gene. Per germline, CDR1 WNHNN and CDR2 SYGVQD (reference sequence). Trimming cost V 8 bases and J 0 bases, with 5 bases left between them. There are 13 residues in the CDR3. CDR3 sequence (DNA): TGCGCCAGCGGGGACTCTGGGGCCAACGTCCTGACTTTC. As protein: CASGDSGANVLTF.

The chain combines TRBV6-1 with TRBJ1-1, with 8 bases matching TRBD1. The CDR3 has 14 residues. V lost 5 bases to trimming and J lost 1 base; unmatched junction nucleotides: 3. CDR1 is MNHNS, CDR2 SASEGT, per germline. CDR3 sequence reads: CASSWTGQNTEAFF. The CDR3 DNA sequence: TGTGCCAGCAGTTGGACAGGGCAGAACACTGAAGCTTTCTTT.

The CDR3, as DNA: TGTGCCAGCAGTCAATCCCAAGGGGCCGAGCAGTACTTC. It specifies CASSQSQGAEQYF. The V gene is TRBV2, the J gene TRBJ2-7; D perhaps matches TRBD1 (5 bases). V was pared by 5 bases and J by 6 bases, with 14 bases between. The germline V gene has CDR1 SNHLY and CDR2 FYNNEI. CDR3 length: 13 residues.

V and J are TRBV28 and TRBJ2-7; 9 positions match TRBD1. Germline lookup yields CDR1 MDHEN and CDR2 SYDVKM. This CDR3 is 15 amino acids long. V gave up 7 bases and J gave up 4 bases; unmatched junction bases: 11. The CDR3 spells CASTPSGTGSYEQYF. The CDR3 region has the DNA TGTGCCAGCACCCCCTCGGGGACAGGGTCTTACGAGCAGTACTTC. The complete variable domain, with remaining parts taken from reference TRBV28 and TRBJ2-7, reads DVKVTQSSRYLVKRTGEKVFLECVQDMDHENMFWYRQDPGLGLRLIYFSYDVKMKEKGDIPEGYSVSREKKERFSLILESASTNQTSMYLCASTPSGTGSYEQYFGPGTRLTVT.

This clone was counted a few times. The DNA of the CDR3 is TGTGCCAGTAGTTGGAGTAGCGGGGTTAACGGGGAGCTGTTTTTT. It yields the protein CASSWSSGVNGELFF. V is TRBV19 and J is TRBJ2-2; TRBD2 aligns across 8 bases. CDR1 and CDR2 (germline): LNHDA, SQIVND (reference sequence). CDR3 length: 15 amino acids. V dropped 5 bases and J dropped 7; count of bases not matched to a gene: 9.

This sequence joins TRBV5-8 and TRBJ2-7, with 9 bases fitting TRBD1. Looked up from germline, CDR1 is SGHTS and CDR2 is YDEGEE. V lost 4 bases, J lost 2 bases, and 4 bases stayed unmatched. This CDR3 is 14 amino acids long. The CDR3 reads CASSQGTGTYEQYF. The CDR3 DNA is TGTGCCAGCAGCCAAGGGACAGGGACCTACGAGCAGTACTTC.

This chain connects TRBV18 to TRBJ2-6; no clear D gene. Trimming stripped 1 base from V and 0 bases from J, with 4 bases between. CDR1 KGHSH and CDR2 LQKENI come from the germline V gene. The CDR3 spans 15 residues. CDR3 loop: CASSPLHSGANVLTF. The CDR3 DNA is TGTGCCAGCTCACCACTCCACTCTGGGGCCAACGTCCTGACTTTC.

The chain combines TRBV7-9 with TRBJ2-1; weak D call: TRBD1 (5 bases). The ends were cut back, 11 bases at V and 2 bases at J, with 16 bases in the middle. In germline, CDR1 is SEHNR, CDR2 FQNEAQ (reference sequence). CDR3 length equals 14 residues. CDR3 sequence: CAGISTRAYNEQFF. The CDR3 DNA follows: TGTGCCGGGATCAGTACCAGGGCCTACAATGAGCAGTTCTTC.

The rearrangement uses TRBV2 and TRBJ2-2; 9 nucleotides match TRBD1. Germline CDR1 SNHLY, CDR2 FYNNEI. The CDR3 has 13 amino acids. J gave up 7 bases and V 8 bases, and 5 bases lay outside the gene matches. The CDR3 here is CASAGQGIGELFF. In DNA, the CDR3 is TGTGCCAGCGCGGGACAGGGAATCGGGGAGCTGTTTTTT.

In nucleotides, the CDR3 is TGTGCTAGTGGTTATAATTCACCCCTCCACTTT. Protein product: CASGYNSPLHF. The rearrangement links TRBV12-5 to TRBJ1-6; D not resolved. CDR1 is LGHNT, CDR2 FRNRAP, per germline. CDR3 size: 11 residues. V was clipped by 4 bases and J by 5 bases, with 0 bases between them.

Concerning this clone: This CDR3 is also generated by other DNA sequences in the sample. The J gene is TRBJ2-6, the V gene TRBV2; D is unclear. Trimming removed 4 bases from V and 3 bases from J, with 7 bases in between. From germline, CDR1 is SNHLY and CDR2 FYNNEI. The CDR3 has 14 residues. The CDR3 here is CASSVLGGANVLTF. The CDR3 coding sequence is TGTGCCAGCAGTGTTCTGGGTGGGGCCAACGTCCTGACTTTC.

V is TRBV7-2 and J is TRBJ2-7; 7 nucleotides align to TRBD2. V lost 2 bases, J lost 6 bases, and 7 bases stayed unmatched. This CDR3 contains 14 residues. Germline CDR1 and CDR2: SGHTA and FQGNSA. In DNA, the CDR3 is TGTGCCAGCAGCTTACGCGGCGGGGGAGGCGAGCAGTACTTC. Translated: CASSLRGGGGEQYF.

V is TRBV7-6 and J is TRBJ2-1, with unresolved D. This CDR3 has 15 residues. CDR1 is SGHVS and CDR2 is FNYEAQ in the germline V gene. Trimming cost V 3 bases and J 2 bases, with 11 bases left between them. The CDR3, as DNA: TGTGCCAGCAGCTTTGGTGCGCGGCCCTACAATGAGCAGTTCTTC. It codes for CASSFGARPYNEQFF.

This clone occurred a few times. V gene TRBV7-8 combines with J gene TRBJ2-7; TRBD1 aligns across 8 bases. The CDR3 extends over 16 amino acids. With 0 bases clipped from V and 7 bases from J, the junction kept 11 bases outside the gene matches. Germline CDR1 is SGHVS and CDR2 is FQNEAQ. As DNA, the CDR3 is TGTGCCAGCAGCTTAGCCCCGGGACAGGAGGCGTTTGAGCAGTACTTC. This gives the protein CASSLAPGQEAFEQYF.

A single count supports this clone. The gene calls are TRBV7-2 and TRBJ1-2, with 8 bases identical to TRBD1. Germline-derived CDR1 and CDR2 are SGHTA and FQGNSA. J lost 8 bases, V lost 5 bases, and 10 bases had no gene match. CDR3 length equals 14 residues. DNA of the CDR3: TGTGCCAGCAGCCGACAGGGGTTGGTAAGGGGCTACACCTTC. This codes for CASSRQGLVRGYTF. Variable domain in full (rest from reference TRBV7-2 and TRBJ1-2): GAGVSQSPSNKVTEKGKDVELRCDPISGHTALYWYRQSLGQGLEFLIYFQGNSAPDKSGLPSDRFSAERTGGSVSTLTIQRTQQEDSAVYLCASSRQGLVRGYTFGSGTRLTVV.

The chain carries TRBV18 and TRBJ2-1; 7 bases line up with TRBD2. J lost 8 bases, V lost 4 bases, and 8 bases had no gene match. The CDR3 covers 14 residues. Germline loops: CDR1 KGHSH, CDR2 LQKENI. The CDR3 sequence: CASSLSTSVDEQFF. In DNA form, the CDR3 reads TGTGCCAGCTCACTTTCAACTAGCGTCGATGAGCAGTTCTTC.

This clone came up once. The chain joins TRBV7-9 to TRBJ2-1; weak D call: TRBD2 (5 bases). The V gene's germline CDR1 is SEHNR and CDR2 FQNEAQ (reference sequence). This CDR3 has 15 amino acids. Trimming removed 4 bases from V and 0 bases from J, with 10 bases in between. The CDR3, as DNA: TGTGCCAGCAGCTCGAATGGGAGCTCCTACAATGAGCAGTTCTTC. Translated: CASSSNGSSYNEQFF.